This TCR beta chain emerged from a study of blood T cell repertoires in COVID-19. Looked up from germline, CDR1 is KGHSH and CDR2 is LQKENI. The CDR3 extends over 17 amino acids. V lost 3 bases, J lost 0 bases, and 3 bases stayed unmatched. Libraries were prepared by immunoSEQ multiplex PCR; TCRdb keeps only in-frame clonotypes and omits some of them. The sample has some 250,000 clones; about 89% are singletons. The sequenced material came from PBMCs or T cells enriched from blood (not recorded which). The clonotype comes from a human donor in a cohort exposed to, infected with or recovered from COVID-19 (not recorded which). The donor label of this sample is uncertain. This chain links TRBV18 with TRBJ1-4; 11 bases agree with TRBD1. CDR3 DNA: TGTGCCAGCTCACCTCCGGGACAGGGGGCAACTAATGAAAAACTGTTTTTT. Protein sequence: CASSPPGQGATNEKLFF.